This TCR beta chain was documented in a study of human T cells and chemical hapten exposure. The wider study: 2% DPC applied to an approximately 2 cm by approximately 2 cm arm area sensitized donors. Study-wide results and limits: Counts of TCRs above 1 in 1000 frequency stayed unchanged with DPC sensitization. With alopecia, donors may have immune responses unlike healthy people's.

In this sample, this clonotype turned up a few times. The antigen is not known. Time point denoted: patch test 1, 2 weeks after DPC sensitization. Stated treatment: therapeutic diphenylcyclopropenone sensitization with weekly scalp DPC. The template was total RNA from unfractionated whole blood. Donors were 18 to 70-year-old alopecia patients suitable for DPC. Looked up from germline, CDR1 is WSHSY and CDR2 is SAAADI. The CDR3 extends over 14 amino acids. Unmatched junction bases numbered 4, after V lost 8 bases and J lost 2 bases. MiXCR, run by TCRdb on the RACE reads, gives a single entry per CDR3 protein. The repertoire holds approximately 52,000 distinct CDR3 sequences, with roughly 9.6% as singletons.

The receptor comes from a middle-aged woman with alopecia areata. Some clones in this sample may be carry-over from other donors' samples. The V and J genes are TRBV10-2 and TRBJ2-3; 10 bases are shared with TRBD1. Sample: whole blood, taken in connection with sensitization to the hapten diphenylcyclopropenone (DPC). The CDR3 coding sequence is TGCGCCAGCGACAGGGGGCGCGACACAGATACGCAGTATTTT. It yields the protein CASDRGRDTDTQYF.